This entry concerns a single TCR beta chain. The antigen is undetermined. This CDR3 comprises 15 residues. Trimming left V 0 bases short and J 4 bases short, with 13 bases between. Germline CDR1 reads SGHKS; CDR2 reads YYEKEE (reference sequence). The data were obtained in a study of T cell responses to AZD1222 COVID-19 vaccine. Findings and limits, study-wide: Only five or six AZD1222 recipients were seropositive at baseline. Spike regions recognized by vaccine-associated CD4 TCRs spanned the protein, led by 160-218 and 743-854.

Assay: immunoSEQ multiplex PCR; the TCRdb copy retains only in-frame clones and omits some. The top ten clones hold around 3.7% of a sample with more than 130,000 clones, approximately 90% of them seen once. This rearrangement joins TRBV5-5 to TRBJ1-1, with no clear D. The sequence derives from an adult in good health. The sample in question was peripheral blood, obtained on day 0 of AZD1222 vaccination. CDR3 nucleotides: TGTGCCAGCAGCTTGGGGGGTGTGACCGTCACTGAAGCTTTCTTT. Encoded protein: CASSLGGVTVTEAFF.